These 19 T cell receptor beta chains originate from one sample sequenced in a study of CD8 T cells in ankylosing spondylitis. Broader study findings: Ankylosing spondylitis blood seemed to carry a telltale TCR beta motif made of roughly eight highly homologous variants.

No cognate antigen is known for these TCRs. Using its own MiXCR run on the 5' RACE reads, TCRdb lists one record per CDR3 protein. The sample holds approximately 500,000 distinct CDR3 sequences, roughly an eighth seen once. Sequencing was performed on blood, either unsorted or a sorted T cell fraction (not recorded which). These TCRs come from a male donor with ankylosing spondylitis.

This clonotype was counted only a few times. The chain is built from TRBV18 and TRBJ2-7; D could derive from TRBD1 or TRBD2 (6 bases each). This CDR3 region has 15 residues. V gave up 0 bases and J gave up 3 bases, with 12 bases separating them. In germline, CDR1 is KGHSH, CDR2 LQKENI. The CDR3 DNA follows: TGTGCCAGCTCACCACCTGGGGGGCCGGTCTACGAGCAGTACTTC. This sequence encodes CASSPPGGPVYEQYF.

This clonotype occurred a few times. V and J are TRBV10-3 and TRBJ1-5; 7 bases align to TRBD1. The germline gives CDR1 ENHRY, CDR2 SYGVKD. The V segment lost 0 bases and the J segment 0 bases; nucleotides outside the gene matches: 8. CDR3 length equals 18 residues. The CDR3 DNA is TGTGCCATCAGTGAGTCCTTCCCGGACAGGAATAGCAATCAGCCCCAGCATTTT. It is translated as CAISESFPDRNSNQPQHF.

The chain uses TRBV5-5 and TRBJ2-3; D assignment may be TRBD1 or TRBD2 (6 bases each). Trimming left V 0 bases short and J 2 bases short, with 13 bases between. The CDR3 totals 16 residues. Germline-derived CDR1 and CDR2 are SGHKS and YYEKEE (reference sequence). The CDR3 region has the DNA TGTGCCAGCAGCTTGGGACTAGTGGGGGCCACAGATACGCAGTATTTT. This codes for CASSLGLVGATDTQYF. Together with reference TRBV5-5 and TRBJ2-3, the CDR3 gives the full variable domain: DAGVTQSPTHLIKTRGQQVTLRCSPISGHKSVSWYQQVLGQGPQFIFQYYEKEERGRGNFPDRFSARQFPNYSSELNVNALLLGDSALYLCASSLGLVGATDTQYFGPGTRLTVL.

This sequence joins TRBV20-1 and TRBJ1-1, with TRBD1 as a possible D gene (6 bases). The germline V gene encodes CDR1 DFQATT and CDR2 SNEGSKA (reference sequence). The CDR3 runs 13 residues. V lost 4 bases to trimming and J lost 1 base, with 10 bases between them. CDR3 sequence (DNA): TGCAGTGCTAAGGACAGCCAGAACACTGAAGCTTTCTTT. It translates to CSAKDSQNTEAFF.

This clonotype showed up just a few times. The chain joins TRBV27 to TRBJ1-5; D is uncertain. V was shortened by 3 bases and J by 4 bases, with 7 bases between the two germline ends. The germline V gene encodes CDR1 MNHEY and CDR2 SMNVEV (reference sequence). This CDR3 has 13 residues. The CDR3 region is CASSFLENQPQHF. CDR3 DNA: TGTGCCAGCAGTTTTCTTGAAAATCAGCCCCAGCATTTT.

This clonotype was recorded many times. V is TRBV5-1 and J is TRBJ2-3, with 11 bases matching TRBD1. This CDR3 has 15 residues. CDR1 and CDR2 from the germline V gene are SGHRS and YFSETQ. J lost 5 bases, V lost 3 bases, and 5 bases had no gene match. In nucleotides, the CDR3 is TGCGCCAGCAGCTGGACCGGGACAGGGGGAGATACGCAGTATTTT. Its protein product is CASSWTGTGGDTQYF.

The chain is built from TRBV6-1 and TRBJ1-1; D perhaps matches TRBD1 (5 bases). Trimming removed 1 base from V and 4 bases from J, with 13 bases in between. CDR3 length: 15 residues. Germline V gives CDR1 MNHNS, CDR2 SASEGT. The CDR3 is CASSEVGGASTEAFF. In DNA form, the CDR3 reads TGTGCCAGCAGTGAAGTCGGAGGGGCGAGCACTGAAGCTTTCTTT.

The chain recombines TRBV10-2 with TRBJ2-5; 9 bases are a match to TRBD1. CDR1 WSHSY and CDR2 SAAADI come from the germline V gene. V dropped 4 bases and J dropped 5; count of bases not matched to a gene: 5. The CDR3 is 14 residues long. CDR3 amino acids: CASSGPGQGETQYF. Written as DNA, the CDR3 is TGCGCCAGCAGTGGCCCGGGACAGGGCGAGACCCAGTACTTC.

This clonotype has just a few counts. The V gene is TRBV27, the J gene TRBJ2-6, with no clear D. Trimming took 5 bases from V and 0 from J, leaving 5 bases between them. CDR1 is MNHEY and CDR2 is SMNVEV in the germline V gene (reference sequence). This CDR3 spans 14 amino acids. For the CDR3, the DNA is TGTGCCAGCAGTCCCGACTCTGGGGCCAACGTCCTGACTTTC. The encoded protein is CASSPDSGANVLTF.

This clonotype showed up many times. The J gene is TRBJ2-5, the V gene TRBV6-6, with D unclear. The CDR3 consists of 12 residues. CDR1 MNHNY and CDR2 SVGAGI come from the germline V gene (reference sequence). Trimming stripped 5 bases from V and 0 bases from J, with 4 bases between. CDR3 protein: CASSQNQETQYF. CDR3 coding DNA: TGTGCCAGCAGTCAAAACCAAGAGACCCAGTACTTC.

The chain links TRBV20-1 to TRBJ1-2, with TRBD1 identical over 10 bases. The V gene's germline CDR1 is DFQATT and CDR2 SNEGSKA (reference sequence). This CDR3 has 16 residues. The ends lost 0 bases at V and 2 bases at J; junction bases unmatched: 6. CDR3 loop: CSARDGDRGRNYGYTF. The CDR3 DNA is TGCAGTGCTAGAGACGGAGACAGGGGGCGCAACTATGGCTACACCTTC.

This chain connects TRBV24-1 to TRBJ2-1; D gene uncertain. The V gene's germline CDR1 is KGHDR and CDR2 SFDVKD. Trimming took 10 bases from V and 3 from J, leaving 6 bases between them. The CDR3 contains 11 residues. The CDR3 nucleotides are TGTGCCACAGCAGTCTACAATGAGCAGTTCTTC. It specifies CATAVYNEQFF.

The rearrangement uses TRBV27 and TRBJ2-2, with D perhaps TRBD2 (6 bases). V dropped 0 bases and J dropped 3 bases, with 8 bases sitting between them. Germline lookup yields CDR1 MNHEY and CDR2 SMNVEV (reference sequence). The CDR3 sequence is 15 residues long. CDR3 sequence reads: CASSLSGTYTGELFF. The CDR3 DNA sequence: TGTGCCAGCAGTTTATCAGGGACTTACACCGGGGAGCTGTTTTTT.

This clonotype was seen a handful of times. The CDR3 sequence is CASSPGGPSGNTIYF. The CDR3 DNA reads TGTGCCAGCTCTCCCGGGGGGCCATCTGGAAACACCATATATTTT. This chain links TRBV7-2 with TRBJ1-3; a weak D match, TRBD1 (6 bases). Looked up from germline, CDR1 is SGHTA and CDR2 is FQGNSA. The V end lost 8 bases, the J end lost 1 base, and 15 bases lay between the germline ends. The CDR3 extends over 15 amino acids.

This clonotype occurred a few times. The gene calls are TRBV20-1 and TRBJ2-1, with no clear D. This CDR3 is built from 14 residues. Looked up from germline, CDR1 is DFQATT and CDR2 is SNEGSKA (reference sequence). The V gene lost 1 base and the J gene lost 7 bases, with 14 bases spanning the gap. The CDR3 bases are TGCAGTGCTAGAGTCCGGGCTAGTCGTAATGAGCAGTTCTTC. Protein product: CSARVRASRNEQFF.

This clonotype occurred a few times. This chain uses TRBV12-5 with TRBJ1-1; D gene uncertain. The V gene lost 4 bases and the J gene lost 3 bases, with 6 bases spanning the gap. Germline CDR1 LGHNT, CDR2 FRNRAP. CDR3 length: 12 residues. The CDR3 coding sequence is TGTGCTAGTGGTTCCTTAGACACTGAAGCTTTCTTT. Translating gives CASGSLDTEAFF.

This clonotype was counted ten times or more. This sequence joins TRBV5-1 and TRBJ2-3; the match to TRBD1 covers 8 bases. CDR3 length: 15 amino acids. The V gene's germline CDR1 is SGHRS and CDR2 YFSETQ. J was trimmed by 1 base and V by 3 bases; bases with no gene match: 4. CDR3 protein: CASSSPDRGTDTQYF. CDR3 DNA: TGCGCCAGCAGCTCGCCGGACAGGGGCACAGATACGCAGTATTTT. The full variable domain, completed using reference TRBV5-1 and TRBJ2-3, is KAGVTQTPRYLIKTRGQQVTLSCSPISGHRSVSWYQQTPGQGLQFLFEYFSETQRNKGNFPGRFSGRQFSNSRSEMNVSTLELGDSALYLCASSSPDRGTDTQYFGPGTRLTVL.

At least ten counts were recorded for this clonotype. The CDR3, as DNA: TGTGCCAGCAGCCAAGATATACGGACAGAAAACATTCAGTACTTC. It yields the protein CASSQDIRTENIQYF. The chain combines TRBV3-1 with TRBJ2-4, with D perhaps TRBD1 (6 bases). The CDR3 loop spans 15 amino acids. V was clipped by 0 bases and J by 5 bases, with 11 bases between them. CDR1 and CDR2 (germline): LGHDT, YNNKEL (reference sequence).

This clonotype has a handful of counts. The CDR3 DNA follows: TGTGCCAGTCCAAACAGGGGGGATACTGAAGCTTTCTTT. Protein product: CASPNRGDTEAFF. The chain carries TRBV2 and TRBJ1-1; 8 bases map to TRBD1. After removal of 9 bases from V and 5 bases from J, the junction contained 8 bases not matched to a gene. Germline V gene lookup returns CDR1 SNHLY and CDR2 FYNNEI. There are 13 residues in the CDR3.